These 4 T cell receptor beta chains came from one sample sequenced in a study of T-cell memory formation after mild COVID-19. TCRdb processed the 5' RACE reads anew with MiXCR; each CDR3 protein has one entry. Of some 330,000 distinct CDR3 sequences in the sample, around a fifth were seen once. The sample comprised PBMCs or a T cell subset sorted from them (not recorded which). The receptors derive from an adult woman who had mild COVID-19 (a few samples of this study predate the infection). Cell type and time point are not known.

This clonotype was seen more than once but under ten times. The J gene is TRBJ1-2, the V gene TRBV20-1; D may be TRBD1 (5 bases). CDR1 and CDR2 (germline): DFQATT, SNEGSKA (reference sequence). The CDR3 extends over 15 amino acids. The V end was cut by 5 bases, the J end by 4 bases, with 20 bases between. CDR3 in amino acids: CSAGTGPGLGYGYTF. DNA of the CDR3: TGCAGTGCTGGGACGGGACCCGGGCTTGGCTATGGCTACACCTTC.

The chain carries TRBV9 and TRBJ2-1, with D perhaps matching TRBD2 (7 bases). The CDR3 contains 14 residues. The V end was cut by 3 bases, the J end by 8 bases, with 15 bases between. The germline V gene has CDR1 SGDLS and CDR2 YYNGEE. The DNA of the CDR3 is TGTGCCAGCAGCGCAGGAGGGGGGGTGGATGAGCAGTTCTTC. Translated, it gives CASSAGGGVDEQFF.

This clonotype was detected a few times. This chain joins TRBV7-2 and TRBJ1-1; D is perhaps TRBD1 (5 bases). The germline gives CDR1 SGHTA, CDR2 FQGNSA. The CDR3 is 14 amino acids. The V and J ends lost 5 bases and 5 bases respectively, with 15 bases between them. CDR3 residues: CASSGQGKSTEAFF. Here the CDR3 DNA reads TGTGCCAGCAGCGGGCAGGGAAAGAGTACTGAAGCTTTCTTT.

The CDR3 reads CASSLAGWTEKTGELFF. As DNA, the CDR3 is TGCGCCAGCAGCTTGGCAGGCTGGACAGAGAAAACCGGGGAGCTGTTTTTT. The J gene is TRBJ2-2, the V gene TRBV5-1; D is possibly TRBD1 (6 bases). The CDR3 loop spans 17 amino acids. CDR1 and CDR2 from the germline V gene are SGHRS and YFSETQ. Trimming left V 0 bases short and J 5 bases short, with 17 bases between.